The clone carrying this T cell receptor (beta chain) showed up just once. Recovered status applied to Cohort 3 donors who had two consecutive negative PCRs. It also applied to those with clearance or with symptom resolution. The sample belongs to a study of blood T cell repertoires in COVID-19. As for the study in general: Samples taken during acute and convalescent COVID-19 were collected in the United States, Italy and Spain. The cDNA or gDNA used as material had been derived from T cells, B-cell-depleted T cells, or PBMCs.

Sequencing was performed with immunoSEQ multiplex PCR; in TCRdb, only in-frame clones are kept and a portion is missing. The data show 170,000 or so clones, with approximately 88% seen just once and about 8.4% held by the top ten. This sequence was found in a woman aged 18-35 years who had recovered from COVID-19. Sequencing was performed on PBMCs or T cells enriched from blood (not recorded which).

CDR3 sequence (DNA): TGTGCCAGCAGTTGGGACAGGCTGGGAGAGCAGTACTTC. This translates into CASSWDRLGEQYF. The chain combines TRBV5-5 with TRBJ2-7, with 8 bases aligning to TRBD1. V dropped 5 bases and J dropped 7; count of bases not matched to a gene: 8. The CDR3 length is 13 residues. From germline, CDR1 is SGHKS and CDR2 YYEKEE (reference sequence).